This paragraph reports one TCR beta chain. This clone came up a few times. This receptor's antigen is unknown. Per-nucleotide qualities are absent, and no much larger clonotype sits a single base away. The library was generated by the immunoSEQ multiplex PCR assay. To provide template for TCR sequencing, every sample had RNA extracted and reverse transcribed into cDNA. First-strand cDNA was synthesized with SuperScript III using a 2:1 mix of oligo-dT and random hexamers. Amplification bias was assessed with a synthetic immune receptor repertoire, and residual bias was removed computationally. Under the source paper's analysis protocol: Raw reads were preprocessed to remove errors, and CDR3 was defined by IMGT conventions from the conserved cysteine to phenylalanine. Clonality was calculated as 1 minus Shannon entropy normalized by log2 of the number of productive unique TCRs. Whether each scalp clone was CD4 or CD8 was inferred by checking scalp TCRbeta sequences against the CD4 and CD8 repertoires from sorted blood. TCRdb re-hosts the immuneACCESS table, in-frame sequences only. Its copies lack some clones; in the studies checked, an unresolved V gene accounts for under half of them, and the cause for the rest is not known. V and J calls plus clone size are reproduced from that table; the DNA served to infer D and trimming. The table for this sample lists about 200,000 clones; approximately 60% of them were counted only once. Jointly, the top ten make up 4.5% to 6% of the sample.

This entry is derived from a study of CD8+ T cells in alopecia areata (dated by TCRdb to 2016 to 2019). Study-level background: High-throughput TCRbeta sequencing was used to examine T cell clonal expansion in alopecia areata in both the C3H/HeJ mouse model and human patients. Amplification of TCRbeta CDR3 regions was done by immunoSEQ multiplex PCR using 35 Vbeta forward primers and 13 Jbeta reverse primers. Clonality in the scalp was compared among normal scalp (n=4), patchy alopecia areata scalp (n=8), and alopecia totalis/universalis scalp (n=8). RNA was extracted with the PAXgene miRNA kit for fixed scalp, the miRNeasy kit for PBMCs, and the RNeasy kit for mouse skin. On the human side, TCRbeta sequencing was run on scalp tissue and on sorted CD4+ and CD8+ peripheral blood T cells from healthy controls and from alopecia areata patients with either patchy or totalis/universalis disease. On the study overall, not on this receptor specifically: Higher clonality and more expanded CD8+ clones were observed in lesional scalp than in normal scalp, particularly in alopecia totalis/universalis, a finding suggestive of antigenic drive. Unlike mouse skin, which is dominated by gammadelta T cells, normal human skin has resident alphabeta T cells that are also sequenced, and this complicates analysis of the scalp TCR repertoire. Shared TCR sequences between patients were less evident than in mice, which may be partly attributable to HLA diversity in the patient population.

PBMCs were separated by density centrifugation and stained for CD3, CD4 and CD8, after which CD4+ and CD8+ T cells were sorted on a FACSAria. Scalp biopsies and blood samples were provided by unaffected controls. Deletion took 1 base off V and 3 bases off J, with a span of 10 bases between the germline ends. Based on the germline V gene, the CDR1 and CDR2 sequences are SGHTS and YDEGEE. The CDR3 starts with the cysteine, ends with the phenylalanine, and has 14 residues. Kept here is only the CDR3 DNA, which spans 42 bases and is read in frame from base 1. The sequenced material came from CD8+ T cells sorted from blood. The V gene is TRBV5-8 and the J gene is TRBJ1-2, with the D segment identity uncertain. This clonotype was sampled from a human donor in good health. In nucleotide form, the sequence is TGTGCCAGCAGCTTGAATAGTGAGGACTATGGCTACACCTTC. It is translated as CASSLNSEDYGYTF.